The next 22 T cell receptor beta chains were all read from a single sample in a study of CD8+ T cells in alopecia areata (dated by TCRdb to about 2018). The meaning of the sample's treatment or condition label: oral pan-JAK inhibitor, 5-10 mg twice daily. The library was produced with the immunoSEQ multiplex PCR assay. RNA was extracted from all samples and reverse transcribed into cDNA, which served as template for TCR sequencing. TCRdb took this table from immuneACCESS and kept in-frame rearrangements with V and J called. Such tables lack part of the clones; where checked against another copy, unresolved V genes explain under half of the gap, and the rest is unexplained. Present in this sample are about 94,000 clones, 70% to 80% of which were seen just once. Clones ranked in the top ten supply around a sixth of the sample. The sequencing used CD8+ T cells sorted from blood, collected around week 42, from a patient treated with tofacitinib. Receptors originate from a human donor with alopecia areata.

CDR3 sequence: CASSPGGEAFF. In DNA form, the CDR3 reads TGTGCCAGCAGTCCCGGAGGGGAAGCTTTCTTT. The J gene is TRBJ1-1, the V gene TRBV6-5, with unresolved D. CDR3 length: 11 residues. Trimming stripped 5 bases from V and 8 bases from J, with 9 bases between. Germline CDR1 is MNHEY and CDR2 is SVGAGI.

The rearrangement joins TRBV19 to TRBJ1-3; D not resolved. Germline V gene data show CDR1 as LNHDA and CDR2 as SQIVND (reference sequence). V was shortened by 10 bases and J by 0 bases, with 10 bases between the two germline ends. This CDR3 comprises 13 residues. The CDR3 here is CATGPSSGNTIYF. CDR3 in DNA: TGTGCCACCGGACCTTCCTCTGGAAACACCATATATTTT.

The V gene is TRBV30, the J gene TRBJ2-4, with unresolved D. Germline CDR1 and CDR2: GTSNPN and SVGIG (reference sequence). The CDR3 spans 11 residues. V was trimmed by 3 bases and J by 3 bases, leaving 3 bases between them. Written as DNA, the CDR3 is TGTGCCTGGAGAGGCAAAAACATTCAGTACTTC. Translating it yields CAWRGKNIQYF.

Comments on this clone: Other DNA sequences in the sample encode the same CDR3. This chain links TRBV19 with TRBJ1-1, with D hard to call. The CDR3 sequence is 12 residues long. V was cut by 3 bases and J by 1 base, with 3 bases left in between. Germline V gene data show CDR1 as LNHDA and CDR2 as SQIVND (reference sequence). The CDR3: CASSIPNTEAFF. The CDR3 DNA follows: TGTGCCAGTAGTATCCCGAACACTGAAGCTTTCTTT.

This chain connects TRBV30 to TRBJ2-1; TRBD2 agrees at 10 bases. J was trimmed by 8 bases and V by 0 bases; bases with no gene match: 10. The CDR3 is 16 residues long. CDR1 and CDR2 (germline): GTSNPN, SVGIG (reference sequence). CDR3 loop: CAWSVLVAGGSDEQFF. In nucleotides, the CDR3 is TGTGCCTGGAGTGTACTCGTAGCGGGGGGCAGCGATGAGCAGTTCTTC.

The chain recombines TRBV27 with TRBJ1-2; the D is unclear. CDR3 length: 17 amino acids. Per germline, CDR1 MNHEY and CDR2 SMNVEV (reference sequence). V lost 3 bases and J lost 4, with 21 bases in between. CDR3 nucleotides: TGTGCCAGCAGTTTGAGGGCAGACAAAAGGCTTACCTATGGCTACACCTTC. This sequence encodes CASSLRADKRLTYGYTF.

This chain connects TRBV30 to TRBJ1-1, with D maybe TRBD1 (5 bases). CDR3 size: 15 residues. Germline assignment: CDR1 GTSNPN and CDR2 SVGIG (reference sequence). The V end lost 4 bases, the J end lost 5 bases, and 20 bases lay between the germline ends. The CDR3 here is CAWIPAYGARTEAFF. CDR3 nucleotide sequence: TGTGCCTGGATCCCAGCCTATGGGGCGCGAACTGAAGCTTTCTTT.

The count of this clone is one. The chain has TRBV7-3 and TRBJ2-7, with D tentatively TRBD2 (7 bases). Germline loops: CDR1 SGHTA, CDR2 FQGTGA. The length of the CDR3 is 14 residues. Trimming stripped 5 bases from V and 3 bases from J, with 14 bases between. CDR3 bases: TGTGCCAGCAGCCCAGGGGCGGGAGACTACGAGCAGTACTTC. Residues: CASSPGAGDYEQYF.

The V call is TRBV10-2, the J call TRBJ2-3; 9 bases match TRBD2. The CDR3 spans 15 residues. Germline CDR1 reads WSHSY; CDR2 reads SAAADI. Trimming removed 5 bases from V and 4 bases from J; junction bases left unmatched: 7. This chain's CDR3 is CASSNGTSFPDTQYF. CDR3 sequence (DNA): TGCGCCAGCAGTAACGGGACTAGCTTCCCAGATACGCAGTATTTT.

The chain uses TRBV30 and TRBJ1-2, with D possibly matching TRBD1 (6 bases). CDR3 length equals 13 residues. Germline CDR1 reads GTSNPN; CDR2 reads SVGIG (reference sequence). V lost 1 base and J 0 bases, leaving 6 bases between the germline ends. The CDR3: CAWSGGPNYGYTF. The CDR3 bases are TGTGCCTGGAGTGGGGGGCCTAACTATGGCTACACCTTC.

This chain joins TRBV7-9 and TRBJ1-2; 7 nucleotides line up with TRBD1. The CDR3 contains 16 residues. Per germline, CDR1 SEHNR and CDR2 FQNEAQ (reference sequence). After removal of 1 base from V and 4 bases from J, the junction contained 9 bases not matched to a gene. CDR3 residues: CASSLDQGDSPYGYTF. CDR3 in DNA: TGTGCCAGCAGCTTAGACCAGGGGGACAGTCCCTATGGCTACACCTTC.

The V gene is TRBV29-1, the J gene TRBJ2-7; D gene unclear. This CDR3 region has 11 residues. With 5 bases removed from V and 3 bases from J, the gap between germline ends came to 8 bases. CDR1 is SQVTM, CDR2 ANQGSEA, per germline. The CDR3 reads CSVIHGYEQYF. In DNA form, the CDR3 reads TGCAGCGTTATTCACGGCTACGAGCAGTACTTC.

This rearrangement joins TRBV7-6 to TRBJ2-5; TRBD2 is a possible D gene (6 bases). V was cut by 1 base and J by 2 bases, with 8 bases left in between. The CDR3 spans 14 residues. Germline loops: CDR1 SGHVS, CDR2 FNYEAQ. CDR3 residues: CASSLGRGQETQYF. CDR3 bases: TGTGCCAGCAGCTTAGGCCGGGGGCAAGAGACCCAGTACTTC.

In this sample, this clone turned up a few times. V is TRBV5-1 and J is TRBJ2-1; D might be TRBD2 (5 bases). Trimming stripped 4 bases from V and 2 bases from J, with 13 bases between. Germline-derived CDR1 and CDR2 are SGHRS and YFSETQ. The CDR3 covers 15 residues. Written as DNA, the CDR3 is TGCGCCAGCAGCCCTGGAGGAGATACCTACAATGAGCAGTTCTTC. Its translation: CASSPGGDTYNEQFF.

The chain joins TRBV7-9 to TRBJ2-3; unclear D gene. The V gene's germline CDR1 is SEHNR and CDR2 FQNEAQ (reference sequence). Trimming stripped 5 bases from V and 4 bases from J, with 13 bases between. The CDR3 runs 14 residues. CDR3 sequence reads: CASSPRSGPDTQYF. CDR3 in DNA: TGTGCCAGCAGCCCACGGTCGGGCCCAGATACGCAGTATTTT.

This clone was detected a few times. V usage is TRBV6-5 and J usage is TRBJ1-5; a weak D match, TRBD1 (5 bases). CDR3 length: 15 amino acids. The germline CDR1 and CDR2 sequences are MNHEY and SVGAGI. The V and J ends lost 0 bases and 4 bases respectively, with 10 bases between them. DNA of the CDR3: TGTGCCAGCAGTTACTCCTCGGGGGGGAATCAGCCCCAGCATTTT. Amino acids: CASSYSSGGNQPQHF.

The V gene is TRBV7-8, the J gene TRBJ1-6, with TRBD1 as a possible D gene (6 bases). The germline V and J ends were trimmed by 3 bases and 9 bases, with 15 bases remaining between them. CDR3 size: 15 residues. Germline assignment: CDR1 SGHVS and CDR2 FQNEAQ. CDR3 nucleotides: TGTGCCAGCAGCTTCATGAGGGAGGGGGGTTCACCCCTCCACTTT. Translating gives CASSFMREGGSPLHF.

The chain has TRBV19 and TRBJ1-5; D is possibly TRBD1 (5 bases). This CDR3 spans 15 amino acids. The germline V and J ends were trimmed by 8 bases and 6 bases, with 20 bases remaining between them. CDR1 is LNHDA, CDR2 SQIVND, per germline (reference sequence). For the CDR3, the DNA is TGTGCCAGTTCCCCCCAGGGAGGGTTAGGTCAGCCCCAGCATTTT. It specifies CASSPQGGLGQPQHF.

The V gene is TRBV4-3, the J gene TRBJ1-2; 10 nucleotides agree with TRBD1. The junction had 7 bases not matched to a gene; V was cut back by 4 bases and J by 8 bases. CDR1 and CDR2 from the germline V gene are LGHNA and YSLEER. The CDR3 has 14 residues. This CDR3 is CASSLDRGRRGYTF. DNA for the CDR3: TGCGCCAGCAGCCTTGACAGGGGGCGGAGAGGCTACACCTTC.

The chain uses TRBV6-5 and TRBJ1-1; 10 bases agree with TRBD1. The CDR3 has 14 residues. V lost 2 bases to trimming and J lost 4 bases; unmatched junction nucleotides: 1. The germline CDR1 and CDR2 sequences are MNHEY and SVGAGI. The CDR3 reads CASSYGTGVTEAFF. In DNA, the CDR3 is TGTGCCAGCAGTTACGGGACAGGGGTCACTGAAGCTTTCTTT.

The chain joins TRBV10-3 to TRBJ2-5; D gene uncertain. Looked up from germline, CDR1 is ENHRY and CDR2 is SYGVKD. Between the trimmed V and J ends, which lost 6 bases and 14 bases, there was a span of 19 bases. The CDR3 is 12 amino acids. CDR3 bases: TGTGCCATCAGGGATCCCAGGAAAATGACCTACTTC. Its protein is CAIRDPRKMTYF.

CDR3 coding DNA: TGCGCCAGCAGCATGGGAAGGGAAGAGACCCAGTACTTC. Translation: CASSMGREETQYF. This rearrangement joins TRBV4-3 to TRBJ2-5, with unresolved D. The CDR3 has 13 residues. Trimming took off 5 bases at V and 3 bases at J, with 10 bases between the two ends. Germline V lookup: CDR1 LGHNA, CDR2 YSLEER.